These 15 T cell receptor beta chains were all obtained from the same sample, sequenced in a study of T cell responses to AZD1222 COVID-19 vaccine. Here immunoSEQ multiplex PCR was the method, and the copy in TCRdb shows in-frame clones only, minus some. Seen here are 90,000 to 120,000 clones, 80% to 95% observed once, and the top ten hold around 8.6%. The specimen comprised peripheral blood, sampled 28 days after the second AZD1222 dose. Receptor source: an adult who received the AZD1222 COVID-19 vaccine.

This chain joins TRBV5-1 and TRBJ2-5, with TRBD2 identical over 13 bases. This CDR3 is 15 amino acids long. From germline, CDR1 is SGHRS and CDR2 YFSETQ. J lost 5 bases, V lost 2 bases, and 3 bases had no gene match. Here the CDR3 reads CASSLLTSGGETQYF. For the CDR3, the DNA is TGCGCCAGCAGCTTACTGACTAGCGGGGGGGAGACCCAGTACTTC.

The gene calls are TRBV15 and TRBJ1-1; 10 bases line up with TRBD1. From germline, CDR1 is LNHNV and CDR2 YYDKDF (reference sequence). The CDR3 contains 15 residues. Unmatched junction bases numbered 3, after V lost 1 base and J lost 4 bases. Here the CDR3 DNA reads TGTGCCACCAGCAGAGGGGACAGGGGTTTCACTGAAGCTTTCTTT. It encodes CATSRGDRGFTEAFF.

V and J are TRBV29-1 and TRBJ1-5, with D possibly being TRBD1 (5 bases). CDR1 and CDR2 (germline): SQVTM, ANQGSEA. V lost 3 bases and J 2 bases, leaving 5 bases between the germline ends. The CDR3 is 12 residues long. The CDR3 here is CSVDRGNQPQHF. CDR3 nucleotide sequence: TGCAGCGTTGACAGGGGCAATCAGCCCCAGCATTTT.

The V gene is TRBV3-1 (or the pseudogene TRBV3-2), the J gene TRBJ1-2, with D unclear. Germline loops: CDR1 LGHDT, CDR2 YNNKEL (reference sequence). This CDR3 comprises 12 residues. Trimming shortened V by 4 bases and J by 3 bases, and 6 bases separated the two germline ends. This CDR3 is CASSLLDYGYTF. The CDR3 bases are TGTGCCAGCAGCCTTCTTGACTATGGCTACACCTTC.

The rearrangement joins TRBV30 to TRBJ2-2; no firm D call. Germline lookup yields CDR1 GTSNPN and CDR2 SVGIG (reference sequence). V lost 4 bases to trimming and J lost 3 bases, with 15 bases between them. The CDR3 covers 15 residues. CDR3 sequence reads: CAWMLGSRDTGELFF. CDR3 DNA: TGTGCCTGGATGTTGGGGTCTAGAGACACCGGGGAGCTGTTTTTT.

In DNA form, the CDR3 reads TGTGCCAGTAGTCCTAGCAATCAGCCCCAGCATTTT. This gives the protein CASSPSNQPQHF. The genes are TRBV19 and TRBJ1-5, with D uncertain. In germline, CDR1 is LNHDA, CDR2 SQIVND (reference sequence). The CDR3 spans 12 residues. Between the trimmed V and J ends, which lost 5 bases and 0 bases, there was a span of 2 bases.

The chain couples TRBV7-2 to TRBJ1-1, with 8 bases lining up with TRBD1. The germline gives CDR1 SGHTA, CDR2 FQGNSA. V lost 5 bases to trimming and J lost 1 base; unmatched junction nucleotides: 3. The CDR3 has 14 amino acids. CDR3 region: CASSLDRENTEAFF. Written as DNA, the CDR3 is TGTGCCAGCAGCCTGGACAGGGAGAACACTGAAGCTTTCTTT. Full variable domain (remainder filled in from reference TRBV7-2 and TRBJ1-1): GAGVSQSPSNKVTEKGKDVELRCDPISGHTALYWYRQSLGQGLEFLIYFQGNSAPDKSGLPSDRFSAERTGGSVSTLTIQRTQQEDSAVYLCASSLDRENTEAFFGQGTRLTVV.

This clone was detected only once. The chain uses TRBV6-1 and TRBJ2-4, with 8 nucleotides matching TRBD2. V was clipped by 3 bases and J by 8 bases; unmatched bases: 6. The CDR3 spans 14 residues. Germline loops: CDR1 MNHNS, CDR2 SASEGT. This CDR3 is CASSDRGGFDIQYF. CDR3 DNA: TGTGCCAGCAGTGATCGCGGGGGGTTTGACATTCAGTACTTC.

The V call is TRBV18, the J call TRBJ1-3; D uncertain. Germline-derived CDR1 and CDR2 are KGHSH and LQKENI. The length of the CDR3 is 15 residues. V dropped 5 bases and J dropped 4 bases, with 15 bases sitting between them. CDR3 sequence: CASSGQESRGNTIYF. The CDR3 DNA reads as TGTGCCAGCTCAGGGCAGGAATCAAGGGGAAACACCATATATTTT. The full variable domain, rest sourced from reference TRBV18 and TRBJ1-3, is NAGVMQNPRHLVRRRGQEARLRCSPMKGHSHVYWYRQLPEEGLKFMVYLQKENIIDESGMPKERFSAEFPKEGPSILRIQQVVRGDSAAYFCASSGQESRGNTIYFGEGSWLTVV.

V is TRBV15 and J is TRBJ2-7; 8 positions match TRBD1. CDR1 is LNHNV, CDR2 YYDKDF, per germline (reference sequence). The V segment lost 2 bases and the J segment 3 bases; nucleotides outside the gene matches: 6. The CDR3 is made up of 15 amino acids. CDR3: CATSRYFGQGYEQYF. CDR3 in DNA: TGTGCCACCAGCAGATACTTTGGACAGGGCTACGAGCAGTACTTC.

This chain joins TRBV9 and TRBJ2-2; D not certain. Trimming cost V 0 bases and J 1 base, with 4 bases left between them. Germline CDR1 SGDLS, CDR2 YYNGEE. The CDR3 has 14 residues. The CDR3 here is CASSVVQNTGELFF. The CDR3, as DNA: TGTGCCAGCAGCGTAGTACAGAACACCGGGGAGCTGTTTTTT.

The V gene is TRBV7-2, the J gene TRBJ2-1; 8 bases agree with TRBD2. Trimming took 5 bases from V and 7 from J; bases not matched to a gene: 7. The CDR3 spans 14 residues. Germline V CDR1 and CDR2: SGHTA, FQGNSA. The CDR3 region is CASSPRTSLNEQFF. The CDR3 DNA sequence: TGTGCCAGCAGCCCACGGACTAGCTTAAATGAGCAGTTCTTC.

This clone was seen a few times. This chain joins TRBV7-9 and TRBJ1-1; the D gene is possibly TRBD1 (5 bases). This CDR3 has 14 amino acids. Trimming left V 3 bases short and J 2 bases short, with 10 bases between. The germline CDR1 and CDR2 sequences are SEHNR and FQNEAQ (reference sequence). The CDR3 nucleotides read TGTGCCAGCAGCTTCTCAGGGATCAACACTGAAGCTTTCTTT. Translating it yields CASSFSGINTEAFF.

The CDR3 DNA reads TGTGCCAGCAATGGGGGGGGATCCTACGAGCAGTACTTC. Its protein product is CASNGGGSYEQYF. The genes are TRBV6-5 and TRBJ2-7; 7 bases are shared with TRBD2. The ends lost 7 bases at V and 1 base at J; junction bases unmatched: 4. Germline CDR1 reads MNHEY; CDR2 reads SVGAGI. The CDR3 is 13 amino acids.

The J gene is TRBJ2-7, the V gene TRBV18; 9 positions match TRBD1. The CDR3 is 15 amino acids. From germline, CDR1 is KGHSH and CDR2 LQKENI. Trimming cost V 2 bases and J 4 bases; bases outside gene matches: 6. Written as DNA, the CDR3 is TGTGCCAGCTCACCAGCACAGGGGGCTGAATACGAGCAGTACTTC. Protein: CASSPAQGAEYEQYF.